The 25 T cell receptor beta chains listed next were all sequenced from one sample in a study of cytotoxic CD8 clonotypes in ibrutinib-treated CLL. Sequenced by immunoSEQ multiplex PCR; TCRdb stores in-frame clones only, minus some. The repertoire consists of some 80,000 clones, with roughly 77% occurring once and the leading ten covering around 5%. The sample was PBMCs, taken after 12 months of ibrutinib treatment. The receptors were sampled from a human donor with chronic lymphocytic leukemia.

Notes on this clone: Other DNA sequences in this sample translate to the same CDR3. The chain couples TRBV18 to TRBJ1-6, with D unclear. CDR3 size: 15 residues. CDR1 and CDR2 from the germline V gene are KGHSH and LQKENI. V was clipped by 3 bases and J by 1 base, with 7 bases between them. The CDR3 nucleotides read TGTGCCAGCTCACCGCCAGGATCCTATAATTCACCCCTCCACTTT. Its translation is CASSPPGSYNSPLHF.

This clone was counted a few times. The CDR3, as DNA: TGCGCCAGCAGCCAGGGCCCCCCGACAACCTATAATTCACCCCTCCACTTT. Amino acids: CASSQGPPTTYNSPLHF. The chain joins TRBV4-3 to TRBJ1-6; D unresolved. CDR1 and CDR2 from the germline V gene are LGHNA and YSLEER. The ends were cut back, 3 bases at V and 2 bases at J, with 14 bases in the middle. The CDR3 loop spans 17 amino acids.

Remarks on this clone: One end of the junction does not line up with germline, which may come from a read error. In the same sample, other DNA sequences code for this CDR3. The chain recombines TRBV9 with TRBJ1-6; D perhaps matches TRBD1 (6 bases). From germline, CDR1 is SGDLS and CDR2 YYNGEE. The CDR3 runs to 14 residues. Written as DNA, the CDR3 is TGTGCCAGTAGCGTAACGGACAGCTATTCACCCCTCCACTTT. Amino acids: CASSVTDSYSPLHF.

The gene calls are TRBV30 and TRBJ1-1, with 9 bases fitting TRBD1. Germline-derived CDR1 and CDR2 are GTSNPN and SVGIG (reference sequence). With V trimmed by 5 bases and J by 5 bases, 12 bases remained unmatched. The CDR3 spans 15 residues. DNA for the CDR3: TGTGCCTGGGATACGGGACAGGGTGTGGGGACTGAAGCTTTCTTT. Its translation is CAWDTGQGVGTEAFF. Full variable domain (missing parts from reference TRBV30 and TRBJ1-1): SQTIHQWPATLVQPVGSPLSLECTVEGTSNPNLYWYRQAAGRGLQLLFYSVGIGQISSEVPQNLSASRPQDRQFILSSKKLLLSDSGFYLCAWDTGQGVGTEAFFGQGTRLTVV.

This clone was detected only a few times. The chain recombines TRBV27 with TRBJ2-2; 11 positions match TRBD1. Germline trimming cut 5 bases from V and 6 bases from J; bases unmatched to any gene: 11. There are 17 residues in the CDR3. Germline V gene sequence: CDR1 MNHEY, CDR2 SMNVEV (reference sequence). The CDR3 region has the DNA TGTGCCAGCAGTCCCGGACAGGGGGCGCCCCGCGCCGGGGAGCTGTTTTTT. Amino acids: CASSPGQGAPRAGELFF.

The chain employs TRBV19 and TRBJ2-6; D not resolved. The CDR3 is 15 amino acids. From germline, CDR1 is LNHDA and CDR2 SQIVND (reference sequence). Trimming cost V 1 base and J 0 bases, with 4 bases left between them. Written as DNA, the CDR3 is TGTGCCAGTAGTATAGGGAGCTCTGGGGCCAACGTCCTGACTTTC. It is translated as CASSIGSSGANVLTF.

There are a few counts of this clone. V and J are TRBV15 and TRBJ1-5; a weak D match, TRBD1 (5 bases). The germline CDR1 and CDR2 sequences are LNHNV and YYDKDF (reference sequence). This CDR3 is 13 amino acids long. V was clipped by 0 bases and J by 8 bases, with 8 bases between them. CDR3 loop: CATSRDRGEPQHF. The DNA for the CDR3 is TGTGCCACCAGCAGAGATCGGGGGGAGCCCCAGCATTTT.

This clone was detected once. The V gene is TRBV6-4, the J gene TRBJ1-1; 8 bases agree with TRBD1. From germline, CDR1 is MRHNA and CDR2 SNTAGT. The J segment lost 4 bases and the V segment lost 4 bases, leaving 2 bases of the junction unmatched. The CDR3 totals 13 residues. The CDR3 DNA is TGTGCCAGCAGTGTCACAGGGGGCACTGAAGCTTTCTTT. Protein product: CASSVTGGTEAFF.

The V call is TRBV6-5, the J call TRBJ2-7; possible D gene TRBD2, 6 bases. From germline, CDR1 is MNHEY and CDR2 SVGAGI. The ends were cut back, 2 bases at V and 7 bases at J, with 9 bases in the middle. This CDR3 is 12 amino acids long. The CDR3 region has the DNA TGTGCCAGCAGTTACGGGGGGAGAGAGCAGTACTTC. The encoded protein is CASSYGGREQYF.

This clone has more than one count but fewer than ten. This chain connects TRBV5-1 to TRBJ1-6, with 8 bases identical to TRBD1. V shed 3 bases and J 14 bases; nucleotides not matched to a gene: 1. The CDR3 spans 11 residues. Germline-derived CDR1 and CDR2 are SGHRS and YFSETQ. CDR3 amino acids: CASSWDRSLHF. CDR3 coding DNA: TGCGCCAGCAGCTGGGACAGGTCCCTCCACTTT.

The gene calls are TRBV18 and TRBJ2-1; a weak D match, TRBD1 (6 bases). The germline gives CDR1 KGHSH, CDR2 LQKENI. The CDR3 length is 14 residues. Trimming removed 3 bases from V and 9 bases from J, with 15 bases in between. The CDR3, as DNA: TGTGCCAGCTCACCGGCGAACAGGGAAAGTGAGCAGTTCTTC. This codes for CASSPANRESEQFF.

About this clone itself: In the same sample, other DNA sequences code for this CDR3. The J gene is TRBJ1-5, the V gene TRBV7-9, with D perhaps TRBD1 (5 bases). CDR3 size: 13 residues. V gave up 2 bases and J gave up 5 bases, with 7 bases separating them. Germline V gene sequence: CDR1 SEHNR, CDR2 FQNEAQ (reference sequence). CDR3 coding DNA: TGTGCCAGCAGCTTAACGGGGGATCAGCCCCAGCATTTT. Residues: CASSLTGDQPQHF.

This sequence joins TRBV5-4 and TRBJ2-5; 10 positions agree with TRBD1. V shed 5 bases, J shed 5 bases, and the junction held 9 bases outside the gene matches. CDR3 length equals 15 residues. Germline V CDR1 and CDR2: SGHNT, YYREEE (reference sequence). The CDR3, as DNA: TGTGCCAGCAGAACGACGGGACAGGGGACCGAGACCCAGTACTTC. This translates into CASRTTGQGTETQYF.

The chain uses TRBV5-1 and TRBJ2-1; D is possibly TRBD2 (5 bases). V dropped 0 bases and J dropped 3 bases, with 10 bases sitting between them. Germline lookup yields CDR1 SGHRS and CDR2 YFSETQ. The CDR3 sequence is 15 residues long. The CDR3 coding sequence is TGCGCCAGCAGCTTGGTCGGGGAAGACTACAATGAGCAGTTCTTC. This translates into CASSLVGEDYNEQFF.

The V gene is TRBV7-9, the J gene TRBJ2-7, with 7 bases aligning to TRBD2. Unmatched junction bases numbered 2, after V lost 10 bases and J lost 2 bases. CDR3 length equals 11 residues. Germline V CDR1 and CDR2: SEHNR, FQNEAQ (reference sequence). This chain's CDR3 is CATAGAYEQYF. The CDR3 DNA is TGTGCCACCGCGGGGGCCTACGAGCAGTACTTC.

Ten or more counts support this clone. Other DNA sequences of this sample code for an identical CDR3. This rearrangement joins TRBV10-3 to TRBJ2-6; 11 positions agree with TRBD1. The germline CDR1 and CDR2 sequences are ENHRY and SYGVKD. V trimming: 8 bases; J trimming: 3 bases; junction bases outside the gene matches: 6. The CDR3 has 16 amino acids. Written as DNA, the CDR3 is TGTGCCATCGGGGGGACAGGGGGTCTTGGGGCCAACGTCCTGACTTTC. Amino acid sequence: CAIGGTGGLGANVLTF.

The chain links TRBV5-1 to TRBJ2-7; D may correspond to TRBD1 or TRBD2 (6 bases each). The germline V gene has CDR1 SGHRS and CDR2 YFSETQ. The CDR3 runs 14 residues. V lost 4 bases and J 3 bases, leaving 14 bases between the germline ends. The CDR3 here is CASSPDGGGYEQYF. The CDR3 DNA reads as TGCGCCAGCAGCCCCGACGGGGGCGGCTACGAGCAGTACTTC.

The gene calls are TRBV6-1 and TRBJ1-1; D call uncertain. Looked up from germline, CDR1 is MNHNS and CDR2 is SASEGT. This CDR3 has 14 residues. V lost 2 bases and J 6 bases, leaving 13 bases between the germline ends. In DNA form, the CDR3 reads TGTGCCAGCAGTGAACCCACCCGCGGCCCTGAAGCTTTCTTT. Translation: CASSEPTRGPEAFF.

The rearrangement links TRBV11-2 to TRBJ2-7; 7 bases map to TRBD1. J lost 3 bases, V lost 5 bases, and 4 bases had no gene match. Germline V gene sequence: CDR1 SGHAT, CDR2 FQNNGV. This CDR3 comprises 13 residues. CDR3 sequence reads: CASSAGQVYEQYF. DNA for the CDR3: TGTGCCAGCAGCGCCGGACAGGTCTACGAGCAGTACTTC.

V usage is TRBV27 and J usage is TRBJ1-1; D may be TRBD1 (5 bases). This CDR3 spans 15 amino acids. CDR1 and CDR2 (germline): MNHEY, SMNVEV (reference sequence). The ends were cut back, 8 bases at V and 0 bases at J, with 16 bases in the middle. The CDR3 loop reads CASQPGGDLNTEAFF. CDR3 in DNA: TGTGCCAGCCAACCGGGGGGGGACCTGAACACTGAAGCTTTCTTT.

The gene calls are TRBV7-2 and TRBJ2-3; D not certain. The V end lost 1 base, the J end lost 2 bases, and 4 bases lay between the germline ends. CDR3 length: 13 amino acids. Germline CDR1 is SGHTA and CDR2 is FQGNSA. CDR3: CASSLGATDTQYF. The CDR3 DNA sequence: TGTGCCAGCAGCTTAGGGGCCACAGATACGCAGTATTTT.

The rearrangement uses TRBV5-1 and TRBJ2-3; TRBD2 agrees at 14 bases. The CDR3 sequence is 19 residues long. Trimming cost V 5 bases and J 3 bases; bases outside gene matches: 14. The germline V gene has CDR1 SGHRS and CDR2 YFSETQ. CDR3 protein: CASRDPPGLAGVGTDTQYF. In nucleotides, the CDR3 is TGCGCCAGCAGGGACCCGCCGGGACTAGCGGGAGTGGGGACAGATACGCAGTATTTT.

The rearrangement links TRBV4-2 to TRBJ2-1, with a possible D match to TRBD1 (6 bases). Germline V gives CDR1 LGHNA, CDR2 YNFKEQ. V was cut by 0 bases and J by 8 bases, with 17 bases left in between. CDR3 length: 16 residues. In DNA, the CDR3 is TGTGCCAGCAGCCAAGAGGGGGCGCCCACCTGGGATGAGCAGTTCTTC. Protein product: CASSQEGAPTWDEQFF.

The V call is TRBV10-2, the J call TRBJ2-7; the D is unclear. The V gene's germline CDR1 is WSHSY and CDR2 SAAADI. V lost 3 bases, J lost 4 bases, and 4 bases lay in between. The CDR3 has 11 residues. The CDR3 is CASSDYYEQYF. In nucleotides, the CDR3 is TGCGCCAGCAGTGATTATTACGAGCAGTACTTC.

This clone has only a few counts. J is TRBJ2-1 and V is TRBV7-8; D is unclear. Trimming removed 5 bases from V and 12 bases from J, with 14 bases in between. The CDR3 consists of 12 residues. Germline V gives CDR1 SGHVS, CDR2 FQNEAQ. Here the CDR3 reads CASSPENVGQFF. The CDR3, as DNA: TGTGCCAGCAGCCCCGAAAACGTGGGGCAGTTCTTC.